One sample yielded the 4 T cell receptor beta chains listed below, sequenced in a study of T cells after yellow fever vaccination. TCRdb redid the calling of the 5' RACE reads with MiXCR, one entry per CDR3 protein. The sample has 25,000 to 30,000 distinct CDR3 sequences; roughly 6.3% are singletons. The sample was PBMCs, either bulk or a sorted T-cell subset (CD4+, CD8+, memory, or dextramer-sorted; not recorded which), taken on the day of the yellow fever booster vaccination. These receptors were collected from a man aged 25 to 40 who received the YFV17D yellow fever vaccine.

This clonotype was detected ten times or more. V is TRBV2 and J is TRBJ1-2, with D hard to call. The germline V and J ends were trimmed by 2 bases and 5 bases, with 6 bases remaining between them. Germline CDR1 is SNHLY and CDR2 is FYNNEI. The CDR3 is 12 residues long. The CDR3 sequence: CASSESGYGYTF. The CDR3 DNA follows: TGTGCCAGCAGTGAAAGTGGGTATGGCTACACCTTC.

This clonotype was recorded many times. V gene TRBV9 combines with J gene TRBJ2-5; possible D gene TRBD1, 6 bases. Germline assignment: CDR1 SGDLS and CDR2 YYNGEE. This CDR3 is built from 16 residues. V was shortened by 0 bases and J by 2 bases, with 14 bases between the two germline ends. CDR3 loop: CASSVAPTGLQETQYF. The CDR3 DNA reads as TGTGCCAGCAGCGTAGCACCAACAGGGCTGCAAGAGACCCAGTACTTC.

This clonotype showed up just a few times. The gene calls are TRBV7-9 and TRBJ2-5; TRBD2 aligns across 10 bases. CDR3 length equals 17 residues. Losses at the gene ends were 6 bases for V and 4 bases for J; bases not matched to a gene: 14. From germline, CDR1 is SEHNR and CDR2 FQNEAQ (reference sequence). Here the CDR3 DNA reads TGTGCCAGCAGAAAAGTGGGGGAGCGGGAGGGAGGAGAGACCCAGTACTTC. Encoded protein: CASRKVGEREGGETQYF.

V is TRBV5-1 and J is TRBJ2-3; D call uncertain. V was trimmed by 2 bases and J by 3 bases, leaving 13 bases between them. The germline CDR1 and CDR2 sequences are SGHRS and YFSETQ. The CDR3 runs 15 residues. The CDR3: CASSFQAPSTDTQYF. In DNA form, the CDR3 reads TGCGCCAGCAGCTTCCAGGCGCCCTCGACAGATACGCAGTATTTT.